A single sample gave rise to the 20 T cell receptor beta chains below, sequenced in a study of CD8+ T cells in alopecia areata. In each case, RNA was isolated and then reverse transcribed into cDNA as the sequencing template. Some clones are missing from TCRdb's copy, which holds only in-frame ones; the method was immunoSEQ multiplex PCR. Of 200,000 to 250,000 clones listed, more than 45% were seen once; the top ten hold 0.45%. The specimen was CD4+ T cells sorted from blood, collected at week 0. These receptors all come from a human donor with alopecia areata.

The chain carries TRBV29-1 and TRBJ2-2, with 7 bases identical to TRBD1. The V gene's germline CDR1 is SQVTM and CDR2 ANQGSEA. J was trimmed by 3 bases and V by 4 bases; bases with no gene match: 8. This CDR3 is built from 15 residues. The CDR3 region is CSVAPTGVDTGELFF. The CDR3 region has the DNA TGCAGCGTTGCCCCCACAGGGGTCGACACCGGGGAGCTGTTTTTT.

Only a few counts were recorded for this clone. CDR3 residues: CSALAGGRTQYF. The CDR3 nucleotides read TGCAGCGCCTTAGCGGGGGGCCGAACGCAGTATTTT. This rearrangement joins TRBV29-1 to TRBJ2-3, with 10 positions matching TRBD2. The ends lost 7 bases at V and 9 bases at J; junction bases unmatched: 7. The CDR3 extends over 12 amino acids. Germline CDR1 SQVTM, CDR2 ANQGSEA.

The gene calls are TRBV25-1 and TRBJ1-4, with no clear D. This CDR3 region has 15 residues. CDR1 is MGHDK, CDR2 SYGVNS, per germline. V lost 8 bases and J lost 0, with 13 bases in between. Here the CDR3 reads CASLGNAATNEKLFF. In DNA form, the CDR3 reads TGTGCCAGCCTAGGGAACGCTGCAACTAATGAAAAACTGTTTTTT.

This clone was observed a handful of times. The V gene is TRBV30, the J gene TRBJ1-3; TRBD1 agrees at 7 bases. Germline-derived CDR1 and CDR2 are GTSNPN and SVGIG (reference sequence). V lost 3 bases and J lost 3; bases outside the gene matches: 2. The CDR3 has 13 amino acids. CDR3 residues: CAWRRQGGNTIYF. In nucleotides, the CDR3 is TGTGCCTGGAGACGACAGGGTGGAAACACCATATATTTT.

The CDR3 nucleotides read TGTGCCACCAGCAGAGATTTCGCCGGGGAGCTGTTTTTT. This translates into CATSRDFAGELFF. V and J are TRBV15 and TRBJ2-2; D unclear. V dropped 0 bases and J dropped 6 bases, with 5 bases sitting between them. This CDR3 comprises 13 residues. Germline V gene sequence: CDR1 LNHNV, CDR2 YYDKDF (reference sequence).

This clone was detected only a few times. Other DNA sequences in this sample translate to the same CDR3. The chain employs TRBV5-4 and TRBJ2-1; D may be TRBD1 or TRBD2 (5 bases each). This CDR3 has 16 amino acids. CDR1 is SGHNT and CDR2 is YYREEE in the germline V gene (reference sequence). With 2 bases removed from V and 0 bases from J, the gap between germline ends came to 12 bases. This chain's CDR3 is CASSLGTHSSYNEQFF. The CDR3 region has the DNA TGTGCCAGCAGCTTAGGGACGCACAGCTCCTACAATGAGCAGTTCTTC.

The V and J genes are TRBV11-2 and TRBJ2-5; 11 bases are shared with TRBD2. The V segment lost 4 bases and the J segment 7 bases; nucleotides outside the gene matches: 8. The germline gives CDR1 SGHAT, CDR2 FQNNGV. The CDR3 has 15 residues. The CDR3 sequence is CASSSGTSGARTQYF. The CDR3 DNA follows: TGTGCCAGCAGCTCCGGGACTAGCGGCGCCCGGACCCAGTACTTC.

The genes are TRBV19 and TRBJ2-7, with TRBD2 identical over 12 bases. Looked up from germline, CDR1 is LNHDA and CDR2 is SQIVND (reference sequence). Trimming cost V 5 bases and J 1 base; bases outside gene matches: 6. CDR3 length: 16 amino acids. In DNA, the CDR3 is TGTGCCAGTAGTCCCCGACTAGCGGGAGAATCCTACGAGCAGTACTTC. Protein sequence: CASSPRLAGESYEQYF. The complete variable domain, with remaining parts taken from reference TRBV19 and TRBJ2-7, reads DGGITQSPKYLFRKEGQNVTLSCEQNLNHDAMYWYRQDPGQGLRLIYYSQIVNDFQKGDIAEGYSVSREKKESFPLTVTSAQKNPTAFYLCASSPRLAGESYEQYFGPGTRLTVT.

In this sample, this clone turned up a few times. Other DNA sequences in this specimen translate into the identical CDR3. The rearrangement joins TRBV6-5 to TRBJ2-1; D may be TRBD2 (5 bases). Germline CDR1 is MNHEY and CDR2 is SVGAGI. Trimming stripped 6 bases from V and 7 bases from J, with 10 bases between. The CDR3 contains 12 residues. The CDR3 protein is CASSLGGNEQFF. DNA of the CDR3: TGTGCCAGCAGCCTTGGCGGGAATGAGCAGTTCTTC.

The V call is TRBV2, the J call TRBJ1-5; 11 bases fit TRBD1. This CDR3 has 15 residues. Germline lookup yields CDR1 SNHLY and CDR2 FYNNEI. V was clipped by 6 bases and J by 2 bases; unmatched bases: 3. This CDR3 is CASRGQGARNQPQHF. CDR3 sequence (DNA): TGTGCCAGCAGAGGACAGGGGGCTCGCAATCAGCCCCAGCATTTT.

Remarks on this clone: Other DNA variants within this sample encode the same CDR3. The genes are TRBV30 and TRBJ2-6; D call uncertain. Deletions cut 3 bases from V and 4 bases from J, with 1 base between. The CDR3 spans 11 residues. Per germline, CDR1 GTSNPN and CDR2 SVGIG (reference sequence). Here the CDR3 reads CAWSGANVLTF. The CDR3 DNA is TGTGCCTGGAGCGGGGCCAACGTCCTGACTTTC.

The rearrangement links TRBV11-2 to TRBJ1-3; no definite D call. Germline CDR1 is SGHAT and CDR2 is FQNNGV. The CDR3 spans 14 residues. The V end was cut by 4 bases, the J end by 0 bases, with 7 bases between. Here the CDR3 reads CASSSGISGNTIYF. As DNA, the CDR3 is TGTGCCAGCAGCTCTGGGATCTCTGGAAACACCATATATTTT.

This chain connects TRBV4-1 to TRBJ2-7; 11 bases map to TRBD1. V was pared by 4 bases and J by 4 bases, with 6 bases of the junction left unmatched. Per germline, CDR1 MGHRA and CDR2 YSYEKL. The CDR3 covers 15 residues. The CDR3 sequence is CASSPRTGGVYEQYF. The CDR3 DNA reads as TGCGCCAGCAGCCCGCGGACAGGGGGCGTATACGAGCAGTACTTC.

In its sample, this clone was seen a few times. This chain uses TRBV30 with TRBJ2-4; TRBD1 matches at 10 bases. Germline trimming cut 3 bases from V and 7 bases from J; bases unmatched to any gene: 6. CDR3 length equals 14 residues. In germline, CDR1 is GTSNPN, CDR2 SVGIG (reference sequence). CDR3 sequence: CAWRDPGQGNIQYF. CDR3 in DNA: TGTGCCTGGAGAGACCCGGGACAGGGGAACATTCAGTACTTC.

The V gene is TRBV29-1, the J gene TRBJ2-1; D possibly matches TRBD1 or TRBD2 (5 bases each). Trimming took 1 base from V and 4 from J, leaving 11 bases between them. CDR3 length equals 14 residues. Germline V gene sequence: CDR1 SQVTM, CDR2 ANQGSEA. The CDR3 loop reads CSVEVGERYNEQFF. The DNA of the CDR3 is TGCAGCGTTGAAGTAGGGGAGAGGTACAATGAGCAGTTCTTC.

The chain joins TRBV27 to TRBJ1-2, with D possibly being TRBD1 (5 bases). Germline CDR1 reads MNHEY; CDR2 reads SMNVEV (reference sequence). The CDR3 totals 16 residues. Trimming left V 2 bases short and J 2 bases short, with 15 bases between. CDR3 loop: CASSLRPAGPNYGYTF. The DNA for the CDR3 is TGTGCCAGCAGTTTACGTCCCGCAGGGCCAAACTATGGCTACACCTTC.

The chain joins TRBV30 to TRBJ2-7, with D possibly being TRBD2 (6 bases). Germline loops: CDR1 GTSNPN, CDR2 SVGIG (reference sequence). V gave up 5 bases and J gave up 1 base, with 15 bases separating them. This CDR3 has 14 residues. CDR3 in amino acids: CAWGRDSSSYEQYF. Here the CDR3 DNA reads TGTGCCTGGGGCCGGGACTCCAGTTCCTACGAGCAGTACTTC.

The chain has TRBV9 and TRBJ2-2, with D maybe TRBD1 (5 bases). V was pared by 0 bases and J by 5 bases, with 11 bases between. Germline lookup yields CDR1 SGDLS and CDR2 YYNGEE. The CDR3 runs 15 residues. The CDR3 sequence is CASSVVAGRTGELFF. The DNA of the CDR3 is TGTGCCAGCAGCGTAGTCGCAGGGCGGACCGGGGAGCTGTTTTTT.

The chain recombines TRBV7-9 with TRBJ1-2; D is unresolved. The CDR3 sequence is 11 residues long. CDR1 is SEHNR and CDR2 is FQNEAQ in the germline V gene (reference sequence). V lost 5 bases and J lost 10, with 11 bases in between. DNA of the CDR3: TGTGCCAGCAGCCTTATCGGGGTCTACACCTTC. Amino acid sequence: CASSLIGVYTF.

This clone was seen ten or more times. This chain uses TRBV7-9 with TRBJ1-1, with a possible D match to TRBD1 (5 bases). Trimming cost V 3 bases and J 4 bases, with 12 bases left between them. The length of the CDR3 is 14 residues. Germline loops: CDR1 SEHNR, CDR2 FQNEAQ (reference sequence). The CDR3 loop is CASSFSTGSTEAFF. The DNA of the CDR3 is TGTGCCAGCAGCTTCAGCACAGGTAGCACTGAAGCTTTCTTT.